This T cell receptor (beta chain) appears in the sequencing data of a study of shared clonotypes between healthy human individuals. Study-wide results and caveats: A limitation of the genetic and exposure-history diversity represented arose from few donors. Naive subsets typically showed greater estimated richness than memory subsets.

CDR1 is PRHDT, CDR2 FYEKMQ, per germline (reference sequence). The length of the CDR3 is 13 residues. V was pared by 5 bases and J by 1 base, with 8 bases between. Notes on this clone: Antigen: not known.

Sequencing used immunoSEQ multiplex PCR; TCRdb keeps in-frame clones, though not all of them. The data hold approximately 710,000 clones, with less than 95% observed a single time. Sequencing input: memory CD8+ T cells from PBMCs. Described subset: CD45RO+ cells pooled with CCR7-negative TemRA cells. The receptor was derived from a man aged 18 to 30 in good health. Some clones in this sample may be carry-over from other donors' samples. This chain joins TRBV13 and TRBJ2-5, with a possible D match to TRBD2 (5 bases). CDR3 region: CASSPGGQETQYF. In nucleotides, the CDR3 is TGTGCCAGCAGCCCTGGAGGCCAAGAGACCCAGTACTTC.